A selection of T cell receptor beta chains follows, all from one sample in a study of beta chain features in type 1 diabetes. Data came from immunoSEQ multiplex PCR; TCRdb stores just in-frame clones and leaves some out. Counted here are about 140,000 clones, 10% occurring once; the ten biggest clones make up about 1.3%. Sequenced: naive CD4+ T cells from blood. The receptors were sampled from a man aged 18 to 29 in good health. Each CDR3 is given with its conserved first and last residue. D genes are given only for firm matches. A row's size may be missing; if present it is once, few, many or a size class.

TGTGCCAGCAGCTCTAGCGGGCGCTCCTACGAGCAGTACTTC CASSSSGRSYEQYF NA TRBJ2-7 TRBV7-2 TRBD2
TGTGCCAGCAGTTGGGCCGATAGCGGGGTAGGTGAGCAGTTCTTC CASSWADSGVGEQFF few TRBJ2-1 TRBV7-2 TRBD2
TGTGCCAGCATTCAGGGTGGCTCTCGTGAAAAACTGTTTTTT CASIQGGSREKLFF NA TRBJ1-4 TRBV28 NA
TGTGCCAGCAGCTTATCCTGGACAGGGGATCAGCCCCAGCATTTT CASSLSWTGDQPQHF NA TRBJ1-5 TRBV7-2 TRBD1
TGTGCCAGCAGTGAACCCGGCTCCTACAATGAGCAGTTCTTC CASSEPGSYNEQFF NA TRBJ2-1 TRBV25-1 NA
TGTGCCAGCACCCTCGCGGGGTCGCACACCGGGGAGCTGTTTTTT CASTLAGSHTGELFF NA TRBJ2-2 TRBV9 NA
TGTGCCAGCAGTGAAGGGGCTTATAATCCCTACGAGCAGTACTTC CASSEGAYNPYEQYF few TRBJ2-7 TRBV6-1 NA
TGTGCCAGTCTAGCGGGGGGCACAGATACGCAGTATTTT CASLAGGTDTQYF NA TRBJ2-3 TRBV6-5 TRBD2
TGTGCCAGCAGCGTTGGGGGCCCGGTCAATGAGCAGTTCTTC CASSVGGPVNEQFF NA TRBJ2-1 TRBV9 NA
TGTGCCAGCCGATACTCCCGAAACACCATATATTTT CASRYSRNTIYF NA TRBJ1-3 TRBV7-6 NA
TGTGCCAGCAGCCGACCTCGGACAGGGGTGACCTACGAGCAGTACTTC CASSRPRTGVTYEQYF few TRBJ2-7 TRBV7-9 TRBD1
TGCGCCAGCAATACAGGGGTGGGAGAGACCCAGTACTTC CASNTGVGETQYF NA TRBJ2-5 TRBV5-1 TRBD1
TGCAGCGTTGATTCGCTAGCGGGGGGCACAGATACGCAGTATTTT CSVDSLAGGTDTQYF NA TRBJ2-3 TRBV29-1 TRBD2